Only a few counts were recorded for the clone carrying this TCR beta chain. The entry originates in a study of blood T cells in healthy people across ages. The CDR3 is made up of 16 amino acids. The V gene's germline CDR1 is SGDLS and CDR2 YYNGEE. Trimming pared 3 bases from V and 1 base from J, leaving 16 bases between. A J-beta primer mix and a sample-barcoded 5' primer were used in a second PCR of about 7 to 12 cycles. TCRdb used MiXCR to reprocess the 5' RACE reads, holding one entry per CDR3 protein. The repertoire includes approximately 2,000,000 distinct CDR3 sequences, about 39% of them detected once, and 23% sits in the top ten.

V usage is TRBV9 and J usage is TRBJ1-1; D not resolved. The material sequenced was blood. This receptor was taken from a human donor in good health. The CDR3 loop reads CASSAHREASNTEAFF. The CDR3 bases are TGTGCCAGCAGCGCCCATCGAGAGGCGTCGAACACTGAAGCTTTCTTT.